A selection of T cell receptor beta chains follows, all from one sample in a study of T cell responses to AZD1222 COVID-19 vaccine. TCRdb keeps only in-frame clones here, not all; method: immunoSEQ multiplex PCR. This sample has 53,000 or so clones, with 80% to 90% found just once. This specimen consisted of peripheral blood, obtained 28 days after the second AZD1222 dose. These TCRs come from an adult who received the AZD1222 COVID-19 vaccine. Each CDR3 is given with its conserved first and last residue. D genes are given only for firm matches. Rows give clone size only sometimes, using once, few, many, or a class for an expanded clone.

>TRBD1|TRBV25-1|-|TRBJ2-3
CASIDRASTDTQYF
TGTGCCAGCATAGACAGGGCGTCCACAGATACGCAGTATTTT
>TRBD1|TRBV6-2/TRBV6-3|-|TRBJ2-1
CASSSPPRTGYNEQFF
TGTGCCAGCAGTTCCCCCCCGCGGACAGGGTACAATGAGCAGTTCTTC
>TRBD1|TRBV4-3|-|TRBJ2-2
CASSQGPGGTNTGELFF
TGCGCCAGCAGCCAAGGTCCAGGGGGAACGAACACCGGGGAGCTGTTTTTT
>-|TRBV7-2|-|TRBJ2-5
CASSWQTGQETQYF
TGTGCCAGCAGCTGGCAGACGGGTCAAGAGACCCAGTACTTC
>TRBD1|TRBV5-1|-|TRBJ1-1
CASSSGQGLRAEAFF
TGCGCCAGCAGCTCTGGACAGGGACTGCGAGCTGAAGCTTTCTTT
>-|TRBV7-9|once|TRBJ2-7
CASSSPIDPEQYF
TGTGCCAGCAGCTCTCCGATCGACCCCGAGCAGTACTTC
>TRBD1|TRBV3-1/TRBV3-2|-|TRBJ2-7
CASSPQGQGAYEQYF
TGTGCCAGCAGCCCCCAGGGACAGGGGGCGTACGAGCAGTACTTC
>-|TRBV18|once|TRBJ1-1
CASSPFSEAEAFF
TGTGCCAGCTCACCATTCTCGGAGGCTGAAGCTTTCTTT
>-|TRBV19|-|TRBJ2-3
CASKPHTGNWADTQYF
TGTGCCAGTAAGCCCCACACGGGGAATTGGGCAGATACGCAGTATTTT
>-|TRBV30|-|TRBJ1-3
CAWAGSGNTIYF
TGTGCCTGGGCCGGGTCTGGAAACACCATATATTTT
>-|TRBV7-2|-|TRBJ1-2
CASSFGGHSHVYTF
TGTGCCAGCAGCTTTGGGGGGCACTCTCATGTCTACACCTTC
>TRBD2|TRBV27|-|TRBJ2-7
CASSFSGGTSYEQYF
TGTGCCAGCAGTTTCTCGGGAGGGACCTCCTACGAGCAGTACTTC
>TRBD1|TRBV7-8|-|TRBJ1-5
CASSWTGGNQPQHF
TGTGCCAGCAGCTGGACAGGCGGCAATCAGCCCCAGCATTTT
>-|TRBV7-9|-|TRBJ2-1
CASTSTGGKYNEQFF
TGTGCCAGCACCTCAACTGGGGGAAAGTACAATGAGCAGTTCTTC
>TRBD2|TRBV3-1/TRBV3-2|-|TRBJ2-7
CASSQIPELAGVSSQYF
TGTGCCAGCAGCCAAATCCCTGAACTAGCGGGAGTGTCCTCGCAGTACTTC
>TRBD1|TRBV12-5|once|TRBJ1-5
CASGLGQGGNQPQHF
TGTGCTAGTGGTTTGGGACAGGGGGGCAATCAGCCCCAGCATTTT
>TRBD1|TRBV19|once|TRBJ1-5
CASSTTGGSQPQHF
TGTGCCAGTAGTACGACAGGGGGCAGCCAGCCCCAGCATTTT
>-|TRBV3-1/TRBV3-2|-|TRBJ2-1
CASSQESWGYRYEQFF
TGTGCCAGCAGCCAAGAAAGTTGGGGATACCGGTATGAGCAGTTCTTC
>-|TRBV3-1/TRBV3-2|-|TRBJ2-7
CASSTPGTTYEQYF
TGTGCCAGCAGCACGCCCGGGACAACCTACGAGCAGTACTTC
>TRBD1|TRBV28|once|TRBJ2-4
CASRMGQGAGNIQYF
TGTGCCAGCAGGATGGGACAGGGGGCGGGAAACATTCAGTACTTC
>-|TRBV18|-|TRBJ2-3
CASSGIGGITDTQYF
TGTGCCAGCTCAGGAATCGGCGGGATAACAGATACGCAGTATTTT
>TRBD1|TRBV28|-|TRBJ2-3
CASSSGQGANTDTQYF
TGTGCCAGCAGTTCGGGACAGGGGGCTAACACAGATACGCAGTATTTT
>TRBD1|TRBV3-1/TRBV3-2|-|TRBJ1-5
CASSRDRGHNQPQHF
TGTGCCAGCAGCCGGGACAGGGGACACAATCAGCCCCAGCATTTT
>-|TRBV28|-|TRBJ2-5
CASSLALAQETQYF
TGTGCCAGCAGTTTGGCCCTGGCCCAAGAGACCCAGTACTTC
>-|TRBV21-1|-|TRBJ1-2
CASSTGQDRNYGYTF
TGTGCCAGCAGCACCGGACAGGATAGGAACTATGGCTACACCTTC
>-|TRBV9|once|TRBJ1-6
CASSVGVGPHSPLHF
TGTGCCAGCAGCGTAGGGGTGGGGCCCCATTCACCCCTCCACTTT
>-|TRBV6-6|-|TRBJ1-3
CASSSPYGGLTFSGNTIYF
TGTGCCAGCAGCTCACCCTACGGGGGGCTAACCTTCTCTGGAAACACCATATATTTT
>-|TRBV28|-|TRBJ2-7
CASTLTETYEQYF
TGTGCCAGCACGCTCACAGAGACCTACGAGCAGTACTTC
>TRBD1|TRBV28|once|TRBJ1-2
CASSRGQGGGYTF
TGTGCCAGCAGCCGTGGACAGGGAGGTGGCTACACCTTC
>TRBD2|TRBV6-5|-|TRBJ2-7
CASSGGRHDYEQYF
TGTGCCAGTTCGGGCGGGAGGCACGACTACGAGCAGTACTTC
>-|TRBV5-6|-|TRBJ2-7
CASIRAGPGAGEQYF
TGTGCCAGCATTAGGGCAGGGCCGGGAGCTGGGGAGCAGTACTTC
>TRBD1|TRBV3-1/TRBV3-2|-|TRBJ1-5
CASSFGTGRQPQHF
TGTGCCAGCAGCTTCGGGACAGGGCGTCAGCCCCAGCATTTT
>TRBD2|TRBV4-1|once|TRBJ2-1
CASSQEMAGGGFSYNEQFF
TGCGCCAGCAGCCAAGAAATGGCGGGAGGGGGATTCTCCTACAATGAGCAGTTCTTC
>TRBD1|TRBV29-1|-|TRBJ2-2
CSVEDRGFNTGELFF
TGCAGCGTTGAGGACAGGGGGTTTAACACCGGGGAGCTGTTTTTT
>TRBD2|TRBV10-2|once|TRBJ2-7
CASNDLLAGETYEQYF
TGCGCCAGCAACGACCTCTTAGCGGGCGAAACCTACGAGCAGTACTTC
>TRBD1|TRBV25-1|-|TRBJ2-2
CASSEGQGALVGELFF
TGTGCCAGCAGTGAAGGGCAGGGGGCATTGGTCGGGGAGCTGTTTTTT
>TRBD2|TRBV5-5|-|TRBJ2-7
CASSPLAGTGYEQYF
TGTGCCAGCAGCCCTCTAGCGGGAACTGGCTACGAGCAGTACTTC
>-|TRBV9|once|TRBJ2-1
CASSVHSAYNEQFF
TGTGCCAGCAGCGTACACTCAGCCTACAATGAGCAGTTCTTC
>-|TRBV7-7|once|TRBJ2-1
CASSLLARPGDEQFF
TGTGCCAGCAGCTTACTAGCGAGACCGGGGGATGAGCAGTTCTTC
>-|TRBV27|once|TRBJ2-5
CASRPLGPQETQYF
TGTGCCAGCAGGCCCCTAGGACCACAAGAGACCCAGTACTTC
>-|TRBV10-3|-|TRBJ1-5
CAISESPGGNQPQHF
TGTGCCATCAGTGAGAGCCCCGGGGGCAATCAGCCCCAGCATTTT
>-|TRBV6-6|-|TRBJ2-7
CATWTPPYEQYF
TGTGCCACCTGGACGCCCCCCTACGAGCAGTACTTC
>TRBD2|TRBV19|-|TRBJ2-7
CASSQLAGGYEQYF
TGTGCCAGTAGTCAACTAGCGGGAGGCTACGAGCAGTACTTC
>TRBD2|TRBV19|-|TRBJ2-3
CASSHRGSGRADTQYF
TGTGCCAGTAGTCACAGGGGTAGCGGGAGGGCAGATACGCAGTATTTT
>TRBD2|TRBV10-2|few|TRBJ2-5
CASSDPLAGGLATQYF
TGCGCCAGCAGTGATCCTCTAGCGGGAGGATTGGCGACCCAGTACTTC
>-|TRBV28|-|TRBJ1-2
CASSLQGRYGYTF
TGTGCCAGCAGTTTGCAGGGAAGGTATGGCTACACCTTC
>-|TRBV27|-|TRBJ2-7
CASSYAGAYEQYF
TGTGCCAGCAGTTACGCAGGCGCCTACGAGCAGTACTTC
>-|TRBV12-3/TRBV12-4|-|TRBJ2-1
CASSFLGEQFF
TGTGCCAGCAGTTTCTTAGGGGAGCAGTTCTTC
>TRBD2|TRBV10-3|once|TRBJ2-1
CAPSTSGSPDRFYNEQFF
TGTGCCCCATCGACTAGCGGTTCTCCCGACCGGTTCTACAATGAGCAGTTCTTC
>-|TRBV30|-|TRBJ2-3
CAWSVGGSTDTQYF
TGTGCCTGGAGTGTGGGCGGGAGCACAGATACGCAGTATTTT
>-|TRBV5-1|-|TRBJ2-3
CASTPRGEIADTQYF
TGCGCCAGCACCCCAAGGGGAGAAATCGCAGATACGCAGTATTTT
>-|TRBV30|-|TRBJ1-1
CAWTPKDLNTEAFF
TGTGCCTGGACCCCGAAGGACCTGAACACTGAAGCTTTCTTT
>-|TRBV13|-|TRBJ1-1
CASRRGIVEAFF
TGTGCCAGCAGAAGGGGGATCGTTGAAGCTTTCTTT
>-|TRBV6-1|few|TRBJ2-7
CASSEWYEQYF
TGTGCCAGCAGTGAGTGGTACGAGCAGTACTTC
>-|TRBV9|-|TRBJ2-7
CASSGESSYEQYF
TGTGCCAGCAGCGGCGAGAGCTCCTACGAGCAGTACTTC
>TRBD1|TRBV5-1|-|TRBJ1-5
CASKPPGGGQPQHF
TGCGCCAGCAAACCTCCAGGGGGCGGACAGCCCCAGCATTTT
>TRBD1|TRBV15|few|TRBJ1-2
CATSMAYRQGASYGYTF
TGTGCCACTTCTATGGCCTATCGACAGGGGGCGAGCTATGGCTACACCTTC